The next 8 T cell receptor beta chains were all read from a single sample in a study of shared clonotypes between healthy human individuals. Sequencing was performed with immunoSEQ multiplex PCR; in TCRdb, only in-frame clones are kept and a portion is missing. The table has about 820,000 clones, over 90% seen once. It was CD45RO-negative cells, positively selected for CCR7, that made up naive CD8 cells, with terminally differentiated effector memory CD45RA+ cells excluded. Sequenced input: naive CD8+ T cells sorted from blood. The origin of the receptors is a man aged 25-45 years in good health.

For the CDR3, the DNA is TGCAGCGTTGGGGCCCCCTGGGAGACCCAGTACTTC. It encodes CSVGAPWETQYF. This rearrangement joins TRBV29-1 to TRBJ2-5; D ambiguous. Per the germline V gene, CDR1 is SQVTM and CDR2 is ANQGSEA. The ends were cut back, 4 bases at V and 5 bases at J, with 11 bases in the middle. The CDR3 is 12 residues long.

The V and J genes are TRBV6-1 and TRBJ2-7; D assignment may be TRBD1 or TRBD2 (5 bases each). Trimming took 8 bases from V and 1 from J, leaving 18 bases between them. The CDR3 runs 15 residues. Germline CDR1 and CDR2: MNHNS and SASEGT. The DNA for the CDR3 is TGTGCCAGCTGTCCGGGACCGAACCCATCCTACGAGCAGTACTTC. Amino acid sequence: CASCPGPNPSYEQYF.

The chain uses TRBV6-5 and TRBJ2-3, with D possibly matching TRBD1 (5 bases). V lost 2 bases and J lost 2, with 8 bases in between. Per germline, CDR1 MNHEY and CDR2 SVGAGI. The CDR3 extends over 14 amino acids. The CDR3 DNA reads as TGTGCCAGCAGTTACCAGGGCAACACAGATACGCAGTATTTT. This translates into CASSYQGNTDTQYF.

This chain joins TRBV5-4 and TRBJ2-6; D unresolved. V lost 6 bases to trimming and J lost 1 base, with 8 bases between them. Looked up from germline, CDR1 is SGHNT and CDR2 is YYREEE (reference sequence). CDR3 length equals 14 residues. Written as DNA, the CDR3 is TGTGCCAGCAAGGCGAGTTCTGGGGCCAACGTCCTGACTTTC. Its protein is CASKASSGANVLTF. Supplemented by reference TRBV5-4 and TRBJ2-6, the full variable domain reads ETGVTQSPTHLIKTRGQQVTLRCSSQSGHNTVSWYQQALGQGPQFIFQYYREEENGRGNFPPRFSGLQFPNYSSELNVNALELDDSALYLCASKASSGANVLTFGAGSRLTVL.

The chain links TRBV29-1 to TRBJ2-1, with D possibly TRBD2 on 6 matching bases. Germline assignment: CDR1 SQVTM and CDR2 ANQGSEA. The V end was cut by 2 bases, the J end by 4 bases, with 18 bases between. CDR3 size: 16 residues. CDR3 protein: CSVETPRTGGYNEQFF. DNA for the CDR3: TGCAGCGTTGAAACCCCCCGGACCGGAGGGTACAATGAGCAGTTCTTC.

This clone was seen a few times. The chain links TRBV27 to TRBJ2-7; maybe TRBD2 (6 bases). The CDR3 has 15 amino acids. In germline, CDR1 is MNHEY, CDR2 SMNVEV (reference sequence). The V end lost 5 bases, the J end lost 4 bases, and 18 bases lay between the germline ends. The CDR3 reads CASSIHGQGGYEQYF. The CDR3 DNA reads as TGTGCCAGCAGTATACACGGACAAGGAGGGTACGAGCAGTACTTC.

The V and J genes are TRBV4-1 and TRBJ2-7; D might be TRBD2 (6 bases). The CDR3 length is 15 residues. Trimming took off 0 bases at V and 1 base at J, with 10 bases between the two ends. Germline CDR1 and CDR2: MGHRA and YSYEKL. In DNA form, the CDR3 reads TGCGCCAGCAGCCAAGATAGCGGCAGGTCCTACGAGCAGTACTTC. Translating it yields CASSQDSGRSYEQYF.

V gene TRBV5-4 combines with J gene TRBJ2-2; the D is unclear. V was trimmed by 5 bases and J by 6 bases, leaving 8 bases between them. The CDR3 spans 12 residues. The germline gives CDR1 SGHNT, CDR2 YYREEE (reference sequence). CDR3 region: CASSLSSGELFF. CDR3 sequence (DNA): TGTGCCAGCAGTTTATCCTCCGGGGAGCTGTTTTTT.